These 10 T cell receptor beta chains share one sample of origin, sequenced in a study of T cells in Graves' hyperthyroidism and ophthalmopathy. What was amplified from RNA transcripts were TCR beta CDR3 regions. Carried out on the TCR CDR3, a first-round RT-PCR used the HTBI primer set. From the multiplex PCR reads, TCRdb called clonotypes with MiXCR, one entry per CDR3 protein. In the table there are 300,000 to 500,000 distinct CDR3 sequences, 11% to 15% of which are singletons. Sequenced sample: blood. These receptors all come from a man in his forties or fifties with Graves' ophthalmopathy.

This clonotype was recorded at least ten times. The genes are TRBV2 and TRBJ1-1; possible D gene TRBD1, 5 bases. The CDR3 sequence is 12 residues long. Germline lookup yields CDR1 SNHLY and CDR2 FYNNEI. Trimming took 6 bases from V and 11 from J, leaving 16 bases between them. The CDR3: CASSGGGGEAFF. Here the CDR3 DNA reads TGTGCCAGCAGCGGCGGGGGTGGGGAGGCTTTCTTT.

This clonotype showed up many times. The chain joins TRBV30 to TRBJ1-2; TRBD1 matches at 7 bases. CDR3 length: 14 amino acids. Trimming at V came to 4 bases and at J to 5 bases, leaving 10 bases not matched to a gene. Germline CDR1 reads GTSNPN; CDR2 reads SVGIG (reference sequence). The CDR3 is CAWTNDRVGYGYTF. As DNA, the CDR3 is TGTGCCTGGACCAACGACAGGGTCGGGTATGGCTACACCTTC. The whole variable domain, filled in from reference TRBV30 and TRBJ1-2, reads SQTIHQWPATLVQPVGSPLSLECTVEGTSNPNLYWYRQAAGRGLQLLFYSVGIGQISSEVPQNLSASRPQDRQFILSSKKLLLSDSGFYLCAWTNDRVGYGYTFGSGTRLTVV.

This clonotype was picked up many times. The V call is TRBV18, the J call TRBJ2-3, with 8 bases identical to TRBD2. CDR3 size: 15 residues. Germline values: CDR1 KGHSH, CDR2 LQKENI. Trimming at V came to 5 bases and at J to 4 bases, leaving 8 bases not matched to a gene. This CDR3 is CASSSTGLGADTQYF. CDR3 coding DNA: TGTGCCAGCTCATCCACGGGACTAGGCGCAGATACGCAGTATTTT. Full variable domain (remainder filled in from reference TRBV18 and TRBJ2-3): NAGVMQNPRHLVRRRGQEARLRCSPMKGHSHVYWYRQLPEEGLKFMVYLQKENIIDESGMPKERFSAEFPKEGPSILRIQQVVRGDSAAYFCASSSTGLGADTQYFGPGTRLTVL.

This clonotype has at least ten counts. The chain carries TRBV5-1 and TRBJ2-5, with D possibly being TRBD2 (6 bases). Germline CDR1 reads SGHRS; CDR2 reads YFSETQ. V dropped 0 bases and J dropped 5 bases, with 14 bases sitting between them. The CDR3 loop spans 15 amino acids. The CDR3: CASSLAGAVWETQYF. In DNA form, the CDR3 reads TGCGCCAGCAGCTTGGCGGGAGCGGTCTGGGAGACCCAGTACTTC.

This clonotype was found many times. J is TRBJ1-6 and V is TRBV3-1, with D unclear. Germline V gene lookup returns CDR1 LGHDT and CDR2 YNNKEL (reference sequence). The V gene lost 3 bases and the J gene lost 0 bases, with 9 bases spanning the gap. This CDR3 has 16 residues. CDR3 in amino acids: CASSHVVASYNSPLHF. In DNA form, the CDR3 reads TGTGCCAGCAGCCATGTCGTCGCCTCCTATAATTCACCCCTCCACTTT.

This clonotype was found many times. The chain uses TRBV11-3 and TRBJ2-7; tentative D call: TRBD2 (7 bases). Trimming pared 5 bases from V and 0 bases from J, leaving 14 bases between. CDR3 length equals 15 residues. In germline, CDR1 is SGHNT, CDR2 YENEEA. CDR3 bases: TGTGCCAGCAGCAGAGCGGGACAAAGCTCCTACGAGCAGTACTTC. This translates into CASSRAGQSSYEQYF.

This clonotype was seen a few times. A read error may produce the germline difference seen at one junction end. This sequence joins TRBV11-3 and TRBJ1-2; D is perhaps TRBD1 (6 bases). In germline, CDR1 is SGHNT, CDR2 YENEEA. The CDR3 runs to 13 residues. As DNA, the CDR3 is TGTGCCAGCAGCCGCGGGACATCCTATGGCCACACCTTC. Its translation is CASSRGTSYGHTF.

This clonotype has just one count. This chain uses TRBV29-1 with TRBJ2-5, with 9 bases matching TRBD1. The V and J ends lost 6 bases and 2 bases, in that order; junction bases with no gene match: 4. This CDR3 region has 13 residues. The germline gives CDR1 SQVTM, CDR2 ANQGSEA. The CDR3 sequence: CSVVDRGQETQYF. CDR3 DNA sequence: TGCAGCGTGGTGGACAGGGGACAAGAGACCCAGTACTTC.

This clonotype was picked up a small number of times. The rearrangement uses TRBV7-2 and TRBJ2-7; possible D gene TRBD1, 5 bases. The CDR3 loop spans 16 amino acids. Per germline, CDR1 SGHTA and CDR2 FQGNSA. The ends were cut back, 1 base at V and 3 bases at J, with 16 bases in the middle. The CDR3 nucleotides read TGTGCCAGCAGCTTAGTTGCAGGGCGGATATTCTACGAGCAGTACTTC. Translating gives CASSLVAGRIFYEQYF.

This clonotype was recorded at least ten times. The chain links TRBV12-3 or TRBV12-4 to TRBJ2-5, with 10 bases lining up with TRBD2. The V and J ends lost 9 bases and 3 bases, in that order; junction bases with no gene match: 4. The CDR3 extends over 13 amino acids. The CDR3: CASTSGVEETQYF. The DNA for the CDR3 is TGTGCCAGTACTAGCGGGGTGGAAGAGACCCAGTACTTC.